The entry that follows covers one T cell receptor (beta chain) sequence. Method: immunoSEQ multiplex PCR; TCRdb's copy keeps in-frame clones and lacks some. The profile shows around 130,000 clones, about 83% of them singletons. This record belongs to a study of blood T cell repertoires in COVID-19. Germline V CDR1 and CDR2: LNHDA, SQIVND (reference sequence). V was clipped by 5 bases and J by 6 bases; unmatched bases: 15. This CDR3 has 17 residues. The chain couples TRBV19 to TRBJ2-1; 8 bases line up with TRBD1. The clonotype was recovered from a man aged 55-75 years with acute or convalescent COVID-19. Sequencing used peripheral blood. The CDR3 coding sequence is TGTGCCAGTAGTGTCCCCCCTGGATGGGACAGGAGCAATGAGCAGTTCTTC. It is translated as CASSVPPGWDRSNEQFF. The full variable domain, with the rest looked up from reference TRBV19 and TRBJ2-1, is DGGITQSPKYLFRKEGQNVTLSCEQNLNHDAMYWYRQDPGQGLRLIYYSQIVNDFQKGDIAEGYSVSREKKESFPLTVTSAQKNPTAFYLCASSVPPGWDRSNEQFFGPGTRLTVL.